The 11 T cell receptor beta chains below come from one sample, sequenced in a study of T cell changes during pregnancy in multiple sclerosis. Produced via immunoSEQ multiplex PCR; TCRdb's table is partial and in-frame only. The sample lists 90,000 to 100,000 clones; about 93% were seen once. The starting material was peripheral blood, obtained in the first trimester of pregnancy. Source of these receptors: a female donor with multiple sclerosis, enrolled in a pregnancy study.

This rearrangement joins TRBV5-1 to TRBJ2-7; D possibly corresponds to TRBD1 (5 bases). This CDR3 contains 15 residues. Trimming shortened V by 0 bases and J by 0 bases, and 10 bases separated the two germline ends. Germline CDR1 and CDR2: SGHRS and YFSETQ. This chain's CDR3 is CASSLGVDSSYEQYF. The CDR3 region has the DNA TGCGCCAGCAGCTTGGGCGTCGACAGCTCCTACGAGCAGTACTTC.

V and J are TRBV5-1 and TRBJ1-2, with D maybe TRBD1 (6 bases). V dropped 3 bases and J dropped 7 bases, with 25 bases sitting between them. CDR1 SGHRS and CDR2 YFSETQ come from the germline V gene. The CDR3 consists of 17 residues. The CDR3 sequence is CASSSETIRDKMGGYTF. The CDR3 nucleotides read TGCGCCAGCAGCTCCGAGACGATACGGGACAAAATGGGTGGCTACACCTTC.

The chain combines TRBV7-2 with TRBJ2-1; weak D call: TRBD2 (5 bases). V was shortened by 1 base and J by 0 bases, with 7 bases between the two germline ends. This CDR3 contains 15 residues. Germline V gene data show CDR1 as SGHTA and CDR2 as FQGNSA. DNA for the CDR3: TGTGCCAGCAGCTTAGAAGGGAGCTCCTACAATGAGCAGTTCTTC. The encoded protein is CASSLEGSSYNEQFF.

The CDR3 here is CASSVELQETQYF. CDR3 sequence (DNA): TGTGCCAGCAGCGTAGAACTCCAAGAGACCCAGTACTTC. The rearrangement links TRBV9 to TRBJ2-5; D remains ambiguous. There are 13 residues in the CDR3. Germline V gives CDR1 SGDLS, CDR2 YYNGEE. Trimming pared 0 bases from V and 1 base from J, leaving 4 bases between.

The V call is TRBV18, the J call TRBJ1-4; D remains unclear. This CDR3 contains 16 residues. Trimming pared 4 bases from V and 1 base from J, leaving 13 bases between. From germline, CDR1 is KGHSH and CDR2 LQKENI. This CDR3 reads CASSQHVGVTNEKLFF. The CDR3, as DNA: TGTGCCAGCTCACAACACGTCGGGGTAACTAATGAAAAACTGTTTTTT.

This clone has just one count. The CDR3 nucleotides read TGTGCCAGCAGTGAGCCGACAGGGGGGTGGGAGCTGTTTTTT. This encodes CASSEPTGGWELFF. The chain joins TRBV6-1 to TRBJ2-2, with 9 bases matching TRBD1. Germline V lookup: CDR1 MNHNS, CDR2 SASEGT. Trimming at V came to 3 bases and at J to 9 bases, leaving 5 bases not matched to a gene. The CDR3 runs 14 residues.

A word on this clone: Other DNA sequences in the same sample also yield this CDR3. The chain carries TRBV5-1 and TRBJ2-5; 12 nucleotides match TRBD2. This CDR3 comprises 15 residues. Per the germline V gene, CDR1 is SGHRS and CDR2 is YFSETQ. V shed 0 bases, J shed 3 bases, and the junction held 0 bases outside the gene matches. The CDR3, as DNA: TGCGCCAGCAGCTTGGGACTAGCGGGGGAAGAGACCCAGTACTTC. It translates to CASSLGLAGEETQYF.

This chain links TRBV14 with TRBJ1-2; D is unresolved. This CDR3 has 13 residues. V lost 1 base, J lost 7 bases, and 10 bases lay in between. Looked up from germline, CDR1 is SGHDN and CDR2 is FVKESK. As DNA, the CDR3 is TGTGCCAGCAGCCAAGGGCGGTGGGTTGGCTACACCTTC. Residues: CASSQGRWVGYTF.

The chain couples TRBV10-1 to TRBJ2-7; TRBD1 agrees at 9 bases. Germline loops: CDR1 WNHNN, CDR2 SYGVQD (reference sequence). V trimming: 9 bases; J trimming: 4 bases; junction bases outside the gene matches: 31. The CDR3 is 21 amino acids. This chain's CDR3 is CARPKINPPSRNRGQLYEQYF. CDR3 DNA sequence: TGCGCCAGACCCAAAATCAACCCCCCCTCACGTAACAGGGGGCAATTATACGAGCAGTACTTC.

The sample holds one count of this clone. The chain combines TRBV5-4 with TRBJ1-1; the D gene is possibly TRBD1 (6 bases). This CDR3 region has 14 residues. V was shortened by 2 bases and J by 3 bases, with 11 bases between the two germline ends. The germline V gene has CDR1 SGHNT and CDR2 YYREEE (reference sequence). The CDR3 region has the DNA TGTGCCAGCAGCTTACAGGGTTTCGACACTGAAGCTTTCTTT. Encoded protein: CASSLQGFDTEAFF.

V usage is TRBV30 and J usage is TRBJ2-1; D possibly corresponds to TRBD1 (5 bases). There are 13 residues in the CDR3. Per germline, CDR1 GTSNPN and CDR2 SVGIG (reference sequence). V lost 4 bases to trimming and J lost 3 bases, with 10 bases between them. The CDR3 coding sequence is TGTGCCTGGAATCAGGGAAACTACAATGAGCAGTTCTTC. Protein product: CAWNQGNYNEQFF.